This TCR beta chain was captured by sequencing in a study of T cells in localized non-small cell lung cancer. This clone was observed a few times. Its antigen is unidentified. General study points: Adjacent lung tissue had a median about 50 of the top 100 clones found in the tumor. Highest T cell clonality was seen in uninvolved adjacent lung, surpassing that measured in tumor. Sequencing was restricted to one tumor region; therefore, heterogeneity remains possible. Among blood samples, higher T cell density accompanied longer overall survival.

Sequencing was performed with immunoSEQ multiplex PCR; in TCRdb, only in-frame clones are kept and a portion is missing. This sample has roughly 18,000 clones; approximately 80% occur once, and the top ten carry about 25%. The CDR3 is 15 residues long. Germline V gene sequence: CDR1 WSHSY, CDR2 SAAADI. The V and J ends lost 6 bases and 6 bases respectively, with 15 bases between them. The sequencing here drew on peripheral blood, taken before any cancer treatment. The receptor was isolated from a female donor older than 55 with stage I lung adenocarcinoma. The chain couples TRBV10-2 to TRBJ1-6; D is ambiguous. The chain's CDR3 is CASSLTRVGNSPLHF. The CDR3 DNA reads as TGCGCCAGCAGCCTAACACGTGTCGGTAATTCACCCCTCCACTTT.